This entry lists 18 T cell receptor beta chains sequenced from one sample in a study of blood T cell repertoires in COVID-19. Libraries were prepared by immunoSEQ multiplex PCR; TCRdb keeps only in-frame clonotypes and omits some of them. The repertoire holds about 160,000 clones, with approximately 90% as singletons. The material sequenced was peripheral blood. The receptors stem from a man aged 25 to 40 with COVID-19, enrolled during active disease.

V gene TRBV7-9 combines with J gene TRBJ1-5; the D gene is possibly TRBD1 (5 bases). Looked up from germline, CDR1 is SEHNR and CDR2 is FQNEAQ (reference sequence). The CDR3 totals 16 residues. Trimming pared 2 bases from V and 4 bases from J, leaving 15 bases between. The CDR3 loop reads CASSLSSAGGNQPQHF. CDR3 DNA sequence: TGTGCCAGCAGCTTATCTTCTGCGGGGGGAAATCAGCCCCAGCATTTT.

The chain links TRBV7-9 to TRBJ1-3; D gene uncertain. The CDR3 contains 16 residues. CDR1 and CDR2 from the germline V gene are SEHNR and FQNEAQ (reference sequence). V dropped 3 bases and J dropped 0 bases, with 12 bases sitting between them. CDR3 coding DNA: TGTGCCAGCAGCTTGCACAGCCCTTACTCTGGAAACACCATATATTTT. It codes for CASSLHSPYSGNTIYF.

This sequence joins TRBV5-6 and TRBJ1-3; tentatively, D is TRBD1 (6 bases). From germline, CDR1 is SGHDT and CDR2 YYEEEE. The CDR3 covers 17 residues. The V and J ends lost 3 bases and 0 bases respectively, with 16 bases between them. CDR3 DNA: TGTGCCAGCAGCTCCCCGGGACATCAAGCCTCTGGAAACACCATATATTTT. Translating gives CASSSPGHQASGNTIYF.

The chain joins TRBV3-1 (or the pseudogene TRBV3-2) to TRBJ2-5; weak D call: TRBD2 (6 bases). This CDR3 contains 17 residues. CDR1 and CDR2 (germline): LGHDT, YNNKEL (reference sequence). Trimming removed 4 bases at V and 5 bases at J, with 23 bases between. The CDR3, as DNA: TGTGCCAGCAGCCCACTTACTCTTCCAGGGACTCGGGAGACCCAGTACTTC. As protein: CASSPLTLPGTRETQYF.

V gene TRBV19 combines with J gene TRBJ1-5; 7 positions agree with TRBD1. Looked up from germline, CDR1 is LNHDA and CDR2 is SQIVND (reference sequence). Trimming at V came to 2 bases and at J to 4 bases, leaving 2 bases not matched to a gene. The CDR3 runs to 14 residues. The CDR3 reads CASSIRQGNQPQHF. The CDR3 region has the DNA TGTGCCAGTAGTATAAGACAGGGAAATCAGCCCCAGCATTTT.

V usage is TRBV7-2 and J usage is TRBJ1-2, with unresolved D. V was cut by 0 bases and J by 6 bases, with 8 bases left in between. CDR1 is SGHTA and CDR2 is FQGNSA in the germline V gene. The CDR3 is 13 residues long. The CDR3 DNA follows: TGTGCCAGCAGCTTAGCCTCGGGGAATGGCTACACCTTC. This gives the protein CASSLASGNGYTF.

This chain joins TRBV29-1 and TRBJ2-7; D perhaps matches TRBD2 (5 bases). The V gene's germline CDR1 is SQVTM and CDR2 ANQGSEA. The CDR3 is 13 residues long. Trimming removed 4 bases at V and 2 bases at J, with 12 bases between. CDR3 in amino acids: CSVGEKDPYEQYF. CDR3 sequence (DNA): TGCAGCGTTGGGGAGAAGGATCCCTACGAGCAGTACTTC.

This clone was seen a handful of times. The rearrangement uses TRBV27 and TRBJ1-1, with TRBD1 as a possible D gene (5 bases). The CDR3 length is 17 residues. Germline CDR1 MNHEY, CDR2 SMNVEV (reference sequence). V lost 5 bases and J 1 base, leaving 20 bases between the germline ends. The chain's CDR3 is CASSPRTGSYGNTEAFF. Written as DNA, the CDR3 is TGTGCCAGCAGTCCCCGTACAGGCTCCTATGGGAACACTGAAGCTTTCTTT.

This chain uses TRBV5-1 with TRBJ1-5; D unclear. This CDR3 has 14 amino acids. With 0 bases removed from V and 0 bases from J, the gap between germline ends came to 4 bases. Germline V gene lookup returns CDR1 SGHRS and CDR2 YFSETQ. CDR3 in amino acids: CASSLGGSNQPQHF. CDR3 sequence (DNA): TGCGCCAGCAGCTTGGGCGGTAGCAATCAGCCCCAGCATTTT.

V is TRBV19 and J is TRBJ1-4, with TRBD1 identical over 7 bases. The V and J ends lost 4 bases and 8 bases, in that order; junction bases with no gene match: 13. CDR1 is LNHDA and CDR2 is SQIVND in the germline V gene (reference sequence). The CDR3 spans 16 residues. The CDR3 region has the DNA TGTGCCAGTAGTACCACAGGGGCCGGTTCTTTGGAAAAACTGTTTTTT. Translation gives CASSTTGAGSLEKLFF.

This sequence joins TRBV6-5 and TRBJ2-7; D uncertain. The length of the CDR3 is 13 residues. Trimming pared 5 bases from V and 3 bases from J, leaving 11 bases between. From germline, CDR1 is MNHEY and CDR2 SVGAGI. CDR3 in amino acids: CASSRAGRYEQYF. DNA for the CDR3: TGTGCCAGCAGTCGTGCAGGCCGCTACGAGCAGTACTTC.

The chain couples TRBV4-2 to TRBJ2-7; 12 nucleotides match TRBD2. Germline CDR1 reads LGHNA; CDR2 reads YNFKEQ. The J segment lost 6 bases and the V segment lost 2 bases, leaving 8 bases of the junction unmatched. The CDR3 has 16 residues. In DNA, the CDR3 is TGTGCCAGCAGCCAACGGCTAGCGGGAGGGCATTTCGAGCAGTACTTC. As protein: CASSQRLAGGHFEQYF.

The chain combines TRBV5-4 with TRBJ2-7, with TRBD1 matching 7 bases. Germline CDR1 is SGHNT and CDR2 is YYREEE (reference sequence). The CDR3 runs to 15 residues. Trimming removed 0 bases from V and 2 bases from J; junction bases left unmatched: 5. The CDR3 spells CASSLAADRAYEQYF. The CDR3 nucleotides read TGTGCCAGCAGCTTGGCCGCTGACAGGGCCTACGAGCAGTACTTC.

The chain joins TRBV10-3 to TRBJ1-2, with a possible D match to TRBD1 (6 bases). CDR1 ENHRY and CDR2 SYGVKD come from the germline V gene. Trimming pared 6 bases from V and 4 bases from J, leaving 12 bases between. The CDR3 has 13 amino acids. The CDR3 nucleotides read TGTGCCATCAGCCTAGGACAGCTCTATGGCTACACCTTC. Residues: CAISLGQLYGYTF.

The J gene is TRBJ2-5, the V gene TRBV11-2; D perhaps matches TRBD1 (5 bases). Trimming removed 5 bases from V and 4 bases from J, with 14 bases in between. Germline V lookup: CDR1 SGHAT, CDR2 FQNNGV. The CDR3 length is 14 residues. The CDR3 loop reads CASSVIGVRETQYF. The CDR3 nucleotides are TGTGCCAGCAGCGTAATAGGGGTCCGAGAGACCCAGTACTTC.

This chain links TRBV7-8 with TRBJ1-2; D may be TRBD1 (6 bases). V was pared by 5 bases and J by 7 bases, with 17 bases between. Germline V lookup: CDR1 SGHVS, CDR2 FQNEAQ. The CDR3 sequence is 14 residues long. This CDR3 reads CASSQRGGSRGYTF. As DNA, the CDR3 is TGTGCCAGCAGCCAGAGGGGGGGGTCCCGTGGCTACACCTTC.

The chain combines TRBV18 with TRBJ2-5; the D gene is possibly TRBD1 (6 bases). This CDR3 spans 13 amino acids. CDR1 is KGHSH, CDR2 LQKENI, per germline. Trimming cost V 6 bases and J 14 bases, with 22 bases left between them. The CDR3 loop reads CASSPSGAERPYF. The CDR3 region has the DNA TGTGCCAGCTCGCCTTCAGGGGCCGAACGGCCCTACTTC.

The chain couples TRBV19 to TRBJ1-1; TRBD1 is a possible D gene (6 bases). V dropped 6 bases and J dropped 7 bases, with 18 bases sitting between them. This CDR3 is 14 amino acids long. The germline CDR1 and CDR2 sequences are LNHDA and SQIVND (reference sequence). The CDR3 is CASRNRQKGGEAFF. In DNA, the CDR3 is TGTGCCAGTAGAAACAGACAGAAAGGGGGTGAAGCTTTCTTT.